The present TCR beta chain was sequenced within a study of PD-L1 blockade in urothelial cancer. Study-level information: Bladder-origin urothelial cancer in males described about 85% of the roughly 30 patients. Analyzed time points were 3 weeks (second dose) and 6 weeks after therapy began.

Trimming at V came to 3 bases and at J to 2 bases, leaving 2 bases not matched to a gene. There are 15 residues in the CDR3. The germline V gene has CDR1 SGDLS and CDR2 YYNGEE. Sequencing was performed with immunoSEQ multiplex PCR; in TCRdb, only in-frame clones are kept and a portion is missing. Counted here are about 110,000 clones, about 85% occurring once; the ten biggest clones make up about 2.6%. The sequence was collected from a man aged 45-65 years with urothelial cancer. The chain combines TRBV9 with TRBJ1-6, with TRBD1 matching over 7 bases. Sequencing was performed on PBMCs, taken around atezolizumab (anti-PD-L1) treatment. CDR3 protein: CASSADRAYNSPLHF. The CDR3 DNA follows: TGTGCCAGCAGCGCCGACAGGGCCTATAATTCACCCCTCCACTTT.